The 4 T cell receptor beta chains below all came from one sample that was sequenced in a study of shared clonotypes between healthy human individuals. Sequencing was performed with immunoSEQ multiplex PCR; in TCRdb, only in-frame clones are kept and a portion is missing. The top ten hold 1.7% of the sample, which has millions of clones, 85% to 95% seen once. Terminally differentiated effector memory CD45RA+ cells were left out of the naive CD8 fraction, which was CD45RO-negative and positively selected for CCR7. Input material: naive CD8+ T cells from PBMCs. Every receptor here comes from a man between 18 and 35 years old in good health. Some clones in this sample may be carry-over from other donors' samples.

CDR3 bases: TGTGCCAGCAGCCTAGTGGGCCCGGATACGCAGTATTTT. Translated: CASSLVGPDTQYF. This sequence joins TRBV11-1 and TRBJ2-3; the D is unclear. Deletions cut 5 bases from V and 6 bases from J, with 12 bases between. The CDR3 covers 13 residues. Germline loops: CDR1 SGHAT, CDR2 FQDESV (reference sequence).

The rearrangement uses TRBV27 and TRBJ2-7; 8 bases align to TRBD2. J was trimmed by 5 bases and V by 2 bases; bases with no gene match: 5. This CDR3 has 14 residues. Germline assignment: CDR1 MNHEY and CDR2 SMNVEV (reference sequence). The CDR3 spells CASSLSSGTHEQYF. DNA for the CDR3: TGTGCCAGCAGTTTAAGTAGCGGGACTCACGAGCAGTACTTC.

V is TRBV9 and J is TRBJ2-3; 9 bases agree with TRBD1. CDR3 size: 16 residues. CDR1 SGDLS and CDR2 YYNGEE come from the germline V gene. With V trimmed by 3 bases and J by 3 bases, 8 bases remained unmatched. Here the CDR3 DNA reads TGTGCCAGCAGCGGCCACAGGGGGCGAATAACAGATACGCAGTATTTT. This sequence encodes CASSGHRGRITDTQYF.

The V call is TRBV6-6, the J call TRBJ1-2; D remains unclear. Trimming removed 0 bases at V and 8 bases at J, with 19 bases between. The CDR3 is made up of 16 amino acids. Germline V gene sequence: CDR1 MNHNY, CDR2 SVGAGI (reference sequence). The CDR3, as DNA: TGTGCCAGCAGTTACTCGACGGTCGCATCCTCGACGGGCTACACCTTC. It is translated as CASSYSTVASSTGYTF.